This T cell receptor beta chain derives from a study of post-analysis software for immune sequencing data. Unique molecular identifiers were built into the TCR beta cDNA libraries. It was from roughly 1.1 to 9.2 million T cells that 450,000 to 550,000 cDNA molecules came. MiXCR, run by TCRdb on the PCR reads, gives a single entry per CDR3 protein. The table records about 460,000 distinct CDR3 sequences, roughly 45% of them present only once. Study results and limitations: F measure clustering grouped samples strongly by preparation batch. Roughly 5 TRBV segments, TRBV5-6, TRBV5-1 and TRBV20-1 among them, were found more frequent in patients than controls. Multiple sclerosis was associated with a significant reduction in normalized Chao1 diversity relative to controls.

This clonotype was counted between two and nine times. Its target is not known. The V gene's germline CDR1 is SQVTM and CDR2 ANQGSEA. The CDR3 is 14 residues long. The chain is built from TRBV29-1 and TRBJ2-7, with 8 bases identical to TRBD2. The J call could be wrong; TRBJ2-5 is a better fit for the DNA end. Sequencing was carried out using blood. This receptor was taken from a girl between 5 and 17 years old with multiple sclerosis. The CDR3 DNA sequence: TGCAGCGTTGGTGGCGGGAGGTTACAAGAGACCCAGTACTTC. This gives the protein CSVGGGRLQETQYF.